The rows below give T cell receptor beta chains drawn from one sample of a study of stem cell transplantation in POMP-related autoinflammatory disease. Clones were sequenced by immunoSEQ multiplex PCR, and TCRdb holds only the in-frame ones, with some missing. The table lists some 890 clones, 75% to 85% of them singletons. The sample was Tregs from PBMCs, taken after stem cell transplantation. Receptors were obtained from a human patient with POMP-related autoinflammation and immune dysregulation (PRAID). Part of the T cell pool may stem from the graft donor. Both conserved end residues are part of each CDR3. The D gene is left open where the match is weak. Only some rows state a clone size, as once, few, many or a class for expanded clones.

D gene: TRBD1
clone size: NA
J gene: TRBJ1-3
V gene: TRBV14
CDR3 DNA: TGTGCCAGCAGCCAATCCGGGCGAACAGGGGCGTACTCTGGAAACACCATATATTTT
CDR3 protein: CASSQSGRTGAYSGNTIYF

D gene: NA
clone size: NA
J gene: TRBJ1-3
V gene: TRBV7-2
CDR3 DNA: TGTGCCAGCACCCAGCGCGGGGGAAACACCATATATTTT
CDR3 protein: CASTQRGGNTIYF

D gene: NA
clone size: few
J gene: TRBJ1-5
V gene: TRBV24-1
CDR3 DNA: TGTGCCACCAGTGATATCGGCGGGGATCAGCCCCAGCATTTT
CDR3 protein: CATSDIGGDQPQHF

D gene: NA
clone size: NA
J gene: TRBJ2-7
V gene: TRBV11-3
CDR3 DNA: TGTGCCAGCAGCTTAGATGGGACCTACGAGCAGTACTTC
CDR3 protein: CASSLDGTYEQYF

D gene: NA
clone size: NA
J gene: TRBJ1-3
V gene: TRBV12-2
CDR3 DNA: TGTGCAAGTCGCTTAGGTGCACGGGGGACTGGAAACACCATATATTTT
CDR3 protein: CASRLGARGTGNTIYF

D gene: TRBD2
clone size: NA
J gene: TRBJ2-1
V gene: TRBV7-9
CDR3 DNA: TGTGCCAGCAGCCCCGGACTAGCGGGCGAGGAGAATGAGCAGTTCTTC
CDR3 protein: CASSPGLAGEENEQFF

D gene: NA
clone size: once
J gene: TRBJ2-7
V gene: TRBV9
CDR3 DNA: TGTGCCAGCAGCGTAGGGGGCGGGATCTCCTACGAGCAGTACTTC
CDR3 protein: CASSVGGGISYEQYF

D gene: NA
clone size: NA
J gene: TRBJ1-3
V gene: TRBV3-1/TRBV3-2
CDR3 DNA: TGTGCCAGCAGCCAAGATCTTAACGTCGGAAACACCATATATTTT
CDR3 protein: CASSQDLNVGNTIYF

D gene: TRBD2
clone size: NA
J gene: TRBJ2-1
V gene: TRBV7-3
CDR3 DNA: TGTGCCAGCAGCCCGCAGGGAGCGGGGGGACGGGAGCAGTTCTTC
CDR3 protein: CASSPQGAGGREQFF

D gene: NA
clone size: NA
J gene: TRBJ1-1
V gene: TRBV28
CDR3 DNA: TGTGCCAGCAGCGCCCCGGGGCTGGAGGGGGCTTTCTTT
CDR3 protein: CASSAPGLEGAFF

D gene: NA
clone size: NA
J gene: TRBJ2-3
V gene: TRBV29-1
CDR3 DNA: TGCAGCGTTGAAATATCAAGGGCCGGCACAGATACGCAGTATTTT
CDR3 protein: CSVEISRAGTDTQYF

D gene: NA
clone size: NA
J gene: TRBJ1-3
V gene: TRBV3-1/TRBV3-2
CDR3 DNA: TGTGCCAGCAGCCAATTTGGCTCTGGAAACACCATATATTTT
CDR3 protein: CASSQFGSGNTIYF

D gene: NA
clone size: once
J gene: TRBJ2-1
V gene: TRBV24-1
CDR3 DNA: TGTGCCACCAGTTTTAACAATGAGCAGTTCTTC
CDR3 protein: CATSFNNEQFF

D gene: NA
clone size: NA
J gene: TRBJ2-5
V gene: TRBV27
CDR3 DNA: TGTGCCAGCAGCTTACAGGGAGGGTATGCAGAGACCCAGTACTTC
CDR3 protein: CASSLQGGYAETQYF

D gene: TRBD2
clone size: few
J gene: TRBJ2-1
V gene: TRBV3-1/TRBV3-2
CDR3 DNA: TGTGCCAGCAGCCAAAGCGGGAGCTCCAATGAGCAGTTCTTC
CDR3 protein: CASSQSGSSNEQFF

D gene: NA
clone size: NA
J gene: TRBJ1-3
V gene: TRBV7-2
CDR3 DNA: TGTGCCAGCAGCTTAGAGAGTTTCTTCCCTGGAAACACCATATATTTT
CDR3 protein: CASSLESFFPGNTIYF

D gene: NA
clone size: once
J gene: TRBJ2-6
V gene: TRBV7-7
CDR3 DNA: TGTGCCAGCAGCTCAACGGAGCCACAAAGTCGGGCCAACGTCCTGACTTTC
CDR3 protein: CASSSTEPQSRANVLTF

D gene: NA
clone size: NA
J gene: TRBJ1-1
V gene: TRBV6-2/TRBV6-3
CDR3 DNA: TGTGCCAGCAGTTACTCCTTGGGGTCAGAAGCTTTCTTT
CDR3 protein: CASSYSLGSEAFF

D gene: NA
clone size: NA
J gene: TRBJ1-5
V gene: TRBV7-9
CDR3 DNA: TGTGCCAGCAGCCTCCATCCTCAGCCCCAGCATTTT
CDR3 protein: CASSLHPQPQHF

D gene: TRBD2
clone size: NA
J gene: TRBJ2-7
V gene: TRBV7-8
CDR3 DNA: TGTGCCAGCAGCTTTTTGCGGGAGAGCTCCTACGAGCAGTACTTC
CDR3 protein: CASSFLRESSYEQYF

D gene: NA
clone size: NA
J gene: TRBJ1-3
V gene: TRBV11-3
CDR3 DNA: TGTGCCAGCAGTTTAGACAGGACAAGGCTCCGAAACACCATATATTTT
CDR3 protein: CASSLDRTRLRNTIYF

D gene: TRBD1
clone size: NA
J gene: TRBJ2-3
V gene: TRBV5-1
CDR3 DNA: TGCGCCAGCAGCTGGCAGGACAGGGGGCCAGATACGCAGTATTTT
CDR3 protein: CASSWQDRGPDTQYF

D gene: TRBD1
clone size: NA
J gene: TRBJ1-4
V gene: TRBV28
CDR3 DNA: TGTGCCAGCAGTTCCACTAGGGGGCCGGCGGGAAAACTGTTTTTT
CDR3 protein: CASSSTRGPAGKLFF

D gene: NA
clone size: NA
J gene: TRBJ1-6
V gene: TRBV3-1/TRBV3-2
CDR3 DNA: TGTGCCAGCAGCCCGGGGGACCTCTATAATTCACCCCTCCACTTT
CDR3 protein: CASSPGDLYNSPLHF

D gene: NA
clone size: few
J gene: TRBJ2-3
V gene: TRBV19
CDR3 DNA: TGTGCCAGTAGTAGCGGGTTTAGGACAGATACGCAGTATTTT
CDR3 protein: CASSSGFRTDTQYF

D gene: TRBD2
clone size: NA
J gene: TRBJ2-3
V gene: TRBV7-9
CDR3 DNA: TGTGCCAGCAGCCGTTCGGGGGGGACAGATACGCAGTATTTT
CDR3 protein: CASSRSGGTDTQYF

D gene: NA
clone size: NA
J gene: TRBJ2-5
V gene: TRBV18
CDR3 DNA: TGTGCCAGCTCACCAAGGGCCGAACTCCAGTACTTC
CDR3 protein: CASSPRAELQYF

D gene: TRBD2
clone size: NA
J gene: TRBJ2-7
V gene: TRBV6-5
CDR3 DNA: TGTGCCGCTAGCGGGAGGGCCAGAAACGAGCAGTACTTC
CDR3 protein: CAASGRARNEQYF

D gene: TRBD2
clone size: once
J gene: TRBJ2-1
V gene: TRBV5-1
CDR3 DNA: TGCGCCAGCAGCTTGGTGACTAGCGGGAGCCTCTCCTACAATGAGCAGTTCTTC
CDR3 protein: CASSLVTSGSLSYNEQFF

D gene: NA
clone size: few
J gene: TRBJ2-7
V gene: TRBV5-1
CDR3 DNA: TGCGCCAGCAGCTTGACCGACAGGGGGCAGGGACTAGCGTCCTCCTACGAGCAGTACTTC
CDR3 protein: CASSLTDRGQGLASSYEQYF

D gene: TRBD2
clone size: NA
J gene: TRBJ2-1
V gene: TRBV5-8
CDR3 DNA: TGTGCCAGCACACTAGCGGGAGCTACCTACAATGAGCAGTTCTTC
CDR3 protein: CASTLAGATYNEQFF

D gene: TRBD1
clone size: NA
J gene: TRBJ2-2
V gene: TRBV24-1
CDR3 DNA: TGTGCCACCAGTGCAGGGGGCACGAACACCGGGGAGCTGTTTTTT
CDR3 protein: CATSAGGTNTGELFF

D gene: NA
clone size: NA
J gene: TRBJ1-1
V gene: TRBV5-4
CDR3 DNA: TGTGCCAGCAGCTTGGTAGGGCCGTCCGGGGGCGGTACTTTCTTT
CDR3 protein: CASSLVGPSGGGTFF

D gene: NA
clone size: NA
J gene: TRBJ1-1
V gene: TRBV18
CDR3 DNA: TGTGCCAGCTCACCAGGAGGGAACACTGAAGCTTTCTTT
CDR3 protein: CASSPGGNTEAFF

D gene: TRBD2
clone size: NA
J gene: TRBJ2-7
V gene: TRBV18
CDR3 DNA: TGTGCCAGCTCTCAGAGCGGGAGTGTACCCTACGAGCAGTACTTC
CDR3 protein: CASSQSGSVPYEQYF

D gene: NA
clone size: few
J gene: TRBJ2-7
V gene: TRBV11-2
CDR3 DNA: TGTGCCAGCAGCTGGCCCGGGACACCCTACGAGCAGTACTTC
CDR3 protein: CASSWPGTPYEQYF

D gene: NA
clone size: NA
J gene: TRBJ2-5
V gene: TRBV24-1
CDR3 DNA: TGTGCCACCAGTGACAGGGGACGGGGAGAGACCCAGTACTTC
CDR3 protein: CATSDRGRGETQYF

D gene: NA
clone size: once
J gene: TRBJ2-3
V gene: TRBV24-1
CDR3 DNA: TGTGCCACCAGTGATACCTCCCGGGGGGATACGCAGTATTTT
CDR3 protein: CATSDTSRGDTQYF

D gene: NA
clone size: once
J gene: TRBJ2-3
V gene: TRBV29-1
CDR3 DNA: TGCAGCGTTGGCCGCCAGGGAGGCGTAGGAGCAGATACGCAGTATTTT
CDR3 protein: CSVGRQGGVGADTQYF

D gene: TRBD2
clone size: NA
J gene: TRBJ2-1
V gene: TRBV7-6
CDR3 DNA: TGTGCCAGCAGCTTACGACTAGCGGGAGGGGACCGGGAGCAGTTCTTC
CDR3 protein: CASSLRLAGGDREQFF

D gene: TRBD1
clone size: few
J gene: TRBJ1-1
V gene: TRBV5-4
CDR3 DNA: TGTGCCAGCAGCACCCGGGACAGGGGAAACACTGAAGCTTTCTTT
CDR3 protein: CASSTRDRGNTEAFF

D gene: NA
clone size: NA
J gene: TRBJ2-5
V gene: TRBV6-1
CDR3 DNA: TGTGCCAGCAGTGAGCAAGAGACCCAGTACTTC
CDR3 protein: CASSEQETQYF

D gene: NA
clone size: once
J gene: TRBJ2-3
V gene: TRBV6-5
CDR3 DNA: TGTGCCAGCAGTTACATCGACTACACAGATACGCAGTATTTT
CDR3 protein: CASSYIDYTDTQYF

D gene: NA
clone size: NA
J gene: TRBJ2-7
V gene: TRBV12-3/TRBV12-4
CDR3 DNA: TGTGCCAGCAGTTCAGGCCTCTCCTACGAGCAGTACTTC
CDR3 protein: CASSSGLSYEQYF

D gene: NA
clone size: NA
J gene: TRBJ2-1
V gene: TRBV2
CDR3 DNA: TGTGCCAGCAGGGAGTATAATGAGCAGTTCTTC
CDR3 protein: CASREYNEQFF

D gene: TRBD1
clone size: NA
J gene: TRBJ1-5
V gene: TRBV3-1/TRBV3-2
CDR3 DNA: TGTGCCAGCAGCCGGGGTTCAGGGGGTCAGCCCCAGCATTTT
CDR3 protein: CASSRGSGGQPQHF

D gene: NA
clone size: NA
J gene: TRBJ1-6
V gene: TRBV25-1
CDR3 DNA: TGTGCCAGACAGGGACCTGATTCTAATTCACCCCTCCACTTT
CDR3 protein: CARQGPDSNSPLHF

D gene: NA
clone size: NA
J gene: TRBJ2-7
V gene: TRBV11-3
CDR3 DNA: TGTGCCAGCAGCCCCCTTTGGGGGACCACCTACGAGCAGTACTTC
CDR3 protein: CASSPLWGTTYEQYF

D gene: NA
clone size: NA
J gene: TRBJ2-5
V gene: TRBV15
CDR3 DNA: TGTGCCACCAGCAGAGTGGCCAGCGGCGAGACCCAGTACTTC
CDR3 protein: CATSRVASGETQYF

D gene: NA
clone size: NA
J gene: TRBJ2-5
V gene: TRBV14
CDR3 DNA: TGTGCCAGCAGCCAAGGGATGGTCACCCTCCAAGAGACCCAGTACTTC
CDR3 protein: CASSQGMVTLQETQYF

D gene: TRBD2
clone size: NA
J gene: TRBJ2-7
V gene: TRBV2
CDR3 DNA: TGTGCCAGCAGCACCCAGCGGGAGGGCCAGTACGAGCAGTACTTC
CDR3 protein: CASSTQREGQYEQYF

D gene: NA
clone size: once
J gene: TRBJ2-2
V gene: TRBV18
CDR3 DNA: TGTGCCAGCTCACCACCGATGGCAGCGGCCCCCGACACCGGGGAGCTGTTTTTT
CDR3 protein: CASSPPMAAAPDTGELFF

D gene: NA
clone size: NA
J gene: TRBJ2-1
V gene: TRBV5-1
CDR3 DNA: TGCGCCAGCAGCTTGCTACAGGGGAGGAATGAGCAGTTCTTC
CDR3 protein: CASSLLQGRNEQFF

D gene: NA
clone size: NA
J gene: TRBJ1-2
V gene: TRBV18
CDR3 DNA: TGTGCCAGCTCACCATTGGGACCGGGAGGAGCCTATGGCTACACCTTC
CDR3 protein: CASSPLGPGGAYGYTF

D gene: NA
clone size: once
J gene: TRBJ1-2
V gene: TRBV11-3
CDR3 DNA: TGTGCCAGCAGCTTAGAGCCGGCGAGGGGTGGCTACACCTTC
CDR3 protein: CASSLEPARGGYTF

D gene: NA
clone size: NA
J gene: TRBJ1-4
V gene: TRBV7-9
CDR3 DNA: TGTGCCAGCAGCCTAAGACGGGGGGCAGAGGAAAAACTGTTTTTT
CDR3 protein: CASSLRRGAEEKLFF

D gene: NA
clone size: NA
J gene: TRBJ2-1
V gene: TRBV7-8
CDR3 DNA: TGTGCCAGCAGCCTCCCGGGACTCCGTCAGTTCTTC
CDR3 protein: CASSLPGLRQFF